The 6 T cell receptor beta chains presented below share a single source sample, sequenced in a study of tumor T cells in aggressive B-cell lymphoma. Assay: immunoSEQ multiplex PCR; the TCRdb copy retains only in-frame clones and omits some. Among 1,500 to 2,000 clones listed, 93% were seen once. The sequenced sample was tumor tissue. The receptors stem from an adult with diffuse large B cell lymphoma.

The genes are TRBV29-1 and TRBJ2-1, with TRBD2 identical over 13 bases. This CDR3 is 15 amino acids long. Germline V gene sequence: CDR1 SQVTM, CDR2 ANQGSEA. J lost 7 bases, V lost 2 bases, and 5 bases had no gene match. CDR3 in amino acids: CSVELLAGGLNEQFF. CDR3 nucleotides: TGCAGCGTTGAACTACTAGCGGGGGGGTTAAATGAGCAGTTCTTC.

The chain is built from TRBV10-3 and TRBJ1-3; no reliable D call. Germline CDR1 is ENHRY and CDR2 is SYGVKD. V was trimmed by 2 bases and J by 7 bases, leaving 9 bases between them. CDR3 size: 13 residues. The CDR3, as DNA: TGTGCCATCAGTGAGCCTAGGTGGAACACCATATATTTT. Amino acids: CAISEPRWNTIYF.

The chain combines TRBV6-5 with TRBJ1-4, with 7 bases lining up with TRBD1. V shed 2 bases, J shed 5 bases, and the junction held 5 bases outside the gene matches. The CDR3 totals 15 residues. The V gene's germline CDR1 is MNHEY and CDR2 SVGAGI. The CDR3 region has the DNA TGTGCCAGCAGTTACGGCAGGGGGAGAAATGAAAAACTGTTTTTT. The encoded protein is CASSYGRGRNEKLFF.

J is TRBJ2-2 and V is TRBV2; the match to TRBD1 covers 8 bases. J was trimmed by 5 bases and V by 1 base; bases with no gene match: 0. Germline assignment: CDR1 SNHLY and CDR2 FYNNEI. This CDR3 has 14 residues. The CDR3 region is CASSEDRGTGELFF. In DNA, the CDR3 is TGTGCCAGCAGTGAAGACAGGGGGACCGGGGAGCTGTTTTTT.

The CDR3 DNA is TGCGCCAGCAGCTTAGACACAGGGGCGGGTTACGAGCAGTACTTC. It translates to CASSLDTGAGYEQYF. V and J are TRBV5-1 and TRBJ2-7, with 7 bases matching TRBD1. With 2 bases clipped from V and 4 bases from J, the junction kept 9 bases outside the gene matches. The CDR3 spans 15 residues. Germline CDR1 is SGHRS and CDR2 is YFSETQ. Looking up the rest from reference TRBV5-1 and TRBJ2-7 gives the full variable domain: KAGVTQTPRYLIKTRGQQVTLSCSPISGHRSVSWYQQTPGQGLQFLFEYFSETQRNKGNFPGRFSGRQFSNSRSEMNVSTLELGDSALYLCASSLDTGAGYEQYFGPGTRLTVT.

About this clone itself: Germline and junction disagree at one end, which may indicate a read error. The genes are TRBV5-5 and TRBJ1-1, with D possibly being TRBD1 (5 bases). From germline, CDR1 is SGHKS and CDR2 YYEKEE (reference sequence). The CDR3 covers 14 residues. The DNA of the CDR3 is TGTGTCAGCAGCTTGGGGCGGCTTTCCACTGAAGCTTTCTTT. It codes for CVSSLGRLSTEAFF.